These T cell receptor beta chains were read from a single sample in a study of cytomegalovirus exposure and HLA in healthy donors. Some clones are missing from TCRdb's copy, which holds only in-frame ones; the method was immunoSEQ multiplex PCR. The table includes fewer than 40,000 clones, more than 80% detected once. What was sequenced was PBMCs. The receptors come from a middle-aged woman in good health and CMV-seronegative. CDR3s leave out the opening cysteine and the closing phenylalanine or tryptophan. The order of the fields is J gene, V gene, CDR3 length, CDR3 protein.

J: TRBJ1-4
V: TRBV19
length: 13
CDR3: ASSIPGQGWEKLF

J: TRBJ1-4
V: TRBV6-5
length: 13
CDR3: ASSYRGQGGEKLF

J: TRBJ2-7
V: TRBV4-1
length: 11
CDR3: ASSPPLASEQY

J: TRBJ1-1
V: TRBV19
length: 10
CDR3: ASSPTGVEAF

J: TRBJ2-7
V: TRBV13
length: 12
CDR3: ASSLEGGNYEQY

J: TRBJ2-2
V: TRBV6-5
length: 12
CDR3: ASSYSISAGELF

J: TRBJ1-4
V: TRBV28
length: 12
CDR3: ASSLFRVGEKLF

J: TRBJ1-4
V: TRBV6-5
length: 10
CDR3: ASRIDSGKLF

J: TRBJ2-3
V: TRBV18
length: 13
CDR3: ASSPGGLDTDTQY

J: TRBJ1-1
V: TRBV2
length: 13
CDR3: ASSGQGAMNTEAF

J: TRBJ1-5
V: TRBV7-8
length: 11
CDR3: ASSLDRNQPQH

J: TRBJ1-1
V: TRBV4-2
length: 12
CDR3: ASSQAFQGTEAF

J: TRBJ2-1
V: TRBV28
length: 13
CDR3: ASSFSGGSYNEQF

J: TRBJ1-2
V: TRBV6-1
length: 11
CDR3: ASSERTPFGYT

J: TRBJ1-2
V: TRBV10-3
length: 13
CDR3: AISEETGHGDGYT

J: TRBJ2-2
V: TRBV7-3
length: 15
CDR3: ASSFSSGGANTGELF

J: TRBJ2-3
V: TRBV7-2
length: 13
CDR3: ASSHWTSGTDTQY

J: TRBJ1-6
V: TRBV9
length: 12
CDR3: ASSGQGVNSPLH

J: TRBJ1-1
V: TRBV18
length: 16
CDR3: ASSPPLKTGGLNTEAF

J: TRBJ1-4
V: TRBV4-1
length: 12
CDR3: ASSGTGGLEKLF

J: TRBJ1-2
V: TRBV28
length: 12
CDR3: ASSPGGTHYGYT

J: TRBJ1-2
V: TRBV9
length: 13
CDR3: ASSDRDSESYGYT

J: TRBJ2-7
V: TRBV19
length: 15
CDR3: ASSSPPGTGVVYEQY

J: TRBJ2-3
V: TRBV5-4
length: 14
CDR3: ASSLASTTSTDTQY

J: TRBJ1-1
V: TRBV7-9
length: 15
CDR3: ASSLVRTGQGSTEAF

J: TRBJ1-1
V: TRBV6-1
length: 10
CDR3: ASRYSRTEAF

J: TRBJ1-1
V: TRBV7-2
length: 11
CDR3: ASSYRGSQEAF

J: TRBJ1-1
V: TRBV5-6
length: 9
CDR3: ASSLNTEAF

J: TRBJ2-3
V: TRBV4-1
length: 13
CDR3: ASTLGADSTDTQY

J: TRBJ1-4
V: TRBV5-5
length: 11
CDR3: ASSFRPAEKLF

J: TRBJ1-5
V: TRBV19
length: 12
CDR3: ASSFPGGNQPQH

J: TRBJ2-1
V: TRBV6-5
length: 12
CDR3: ASSYSVLRNEQF

J: TRBJ2-5
V: TRBV5-4
length: 13
CDR3: ASSLSTGGAQTQY

J: TRBJ1-1
V: TRBV4-3
length: 11
CDR3: ASSQAGSTEAF

J: TRBJ2-2
V: TRBV5-4
length: 12
CDR3: ASSQAGRPGELF

J: TRBJ1-4
V: TRBV6-5
length: 13
CDR3: ASSYSNSQGKKLF

J: TRBJ2-1
V: TRBV6-1
length: 15
CDR3: ASSEMDFRSSYNEQF

J: TRBJ1-2
V: TRBV28
length: 12
CDR3: ASRETGASYGYT

J: TRBJ2-1
V: TRBV5-1
length: 11
CDR3: ASSQAALEEQF